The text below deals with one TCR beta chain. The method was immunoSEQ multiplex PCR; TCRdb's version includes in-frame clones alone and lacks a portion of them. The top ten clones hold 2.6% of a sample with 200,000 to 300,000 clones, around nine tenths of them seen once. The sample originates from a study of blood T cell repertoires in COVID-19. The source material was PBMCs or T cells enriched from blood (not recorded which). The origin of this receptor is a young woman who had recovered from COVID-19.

CDR3 nucleotides: TGTGCCAGCAGTTTACGAAAGGGACACATGTACTTC. Protein: CASSLRKGHMYF. The chain recombines TRBV28 with TRBJ2-7; TRBD1 is a possible D gene (6 bases). This CDR3 has 12 residues. Germline assignment: CDR1 MDHEN and CDR2 SYDVKM. Trimming shortened V by 2 bases and J by 12 bases, and 14 bases separated the two germline ends.